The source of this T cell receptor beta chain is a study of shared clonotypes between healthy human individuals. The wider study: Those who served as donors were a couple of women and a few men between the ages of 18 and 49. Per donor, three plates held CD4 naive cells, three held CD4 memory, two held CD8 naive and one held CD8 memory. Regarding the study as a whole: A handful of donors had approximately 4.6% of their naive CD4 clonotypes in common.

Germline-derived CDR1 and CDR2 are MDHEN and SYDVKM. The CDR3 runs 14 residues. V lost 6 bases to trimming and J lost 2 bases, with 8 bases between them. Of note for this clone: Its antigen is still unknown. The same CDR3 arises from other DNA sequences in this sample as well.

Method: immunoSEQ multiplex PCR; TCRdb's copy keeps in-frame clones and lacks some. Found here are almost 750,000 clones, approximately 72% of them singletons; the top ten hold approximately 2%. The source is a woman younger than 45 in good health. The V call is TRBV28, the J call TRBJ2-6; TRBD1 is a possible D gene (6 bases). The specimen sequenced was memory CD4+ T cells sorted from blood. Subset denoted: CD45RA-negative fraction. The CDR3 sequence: CASSNRAGANVLTF. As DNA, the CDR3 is TGTGCCAGCAGCAACAGGGCTGGGGCCAACGTCCTGACTTTC.